The 2 T cell receptor beta chains reported below all come from one sample, sequenced in a study of post-analysis software for immune sequencing data. These receptors' antigens are unknown. The library was made from cDNA and included unique molecular identifiers. Using its own MiXCR run on the PCR reads, TCRdb lists one record per CDR3 protein. The repertoire holds roughly 800,000 distinct CDR3 sequences, with less than 35% as singletons. Whole-study results and caveats: Patients had higher frequencies than controls of about 5 TRBV segments, including TRBV5-6, TRBV5-1 and TRBV20-1.

Sequenced sample: blood. All receptors derive from a girl between 10 and 17 years old with multiple sclerosis.

The rearrangement joins TRBV4-1 to TRBJ2-3, with D uncertain. Between the trimmed V and J ends, which lost 4 bases and 1 base, there was a span of 9 bases. There are 14 residues in the CDR3. Germline lookup yields CDR1 MGHRA and CDR2 YSYEKL. The CDR3 DNA reads TGCGCCAGCAGCCGTAGTTTGGGCACAGATACGCAGTATTTT. As protein: CASSRSLGTDTQYF.

This clonotype was counted only a few times. The V call is TRBV12-3 or TRBV12-4, the J call TRBJ1-5; TRBD1 matches 7 bases. V gave up 5 bases and J gave up 6 bases; unmatched junction bases: 7. The length of the CDR3 is 14 residues. The CDR3 coding sequence is TGTGCCAGCAGTCTTTGGGACAGCCCTCAGCCCCAGCATTTT. Protein: CASSLWDSPQPQHF.